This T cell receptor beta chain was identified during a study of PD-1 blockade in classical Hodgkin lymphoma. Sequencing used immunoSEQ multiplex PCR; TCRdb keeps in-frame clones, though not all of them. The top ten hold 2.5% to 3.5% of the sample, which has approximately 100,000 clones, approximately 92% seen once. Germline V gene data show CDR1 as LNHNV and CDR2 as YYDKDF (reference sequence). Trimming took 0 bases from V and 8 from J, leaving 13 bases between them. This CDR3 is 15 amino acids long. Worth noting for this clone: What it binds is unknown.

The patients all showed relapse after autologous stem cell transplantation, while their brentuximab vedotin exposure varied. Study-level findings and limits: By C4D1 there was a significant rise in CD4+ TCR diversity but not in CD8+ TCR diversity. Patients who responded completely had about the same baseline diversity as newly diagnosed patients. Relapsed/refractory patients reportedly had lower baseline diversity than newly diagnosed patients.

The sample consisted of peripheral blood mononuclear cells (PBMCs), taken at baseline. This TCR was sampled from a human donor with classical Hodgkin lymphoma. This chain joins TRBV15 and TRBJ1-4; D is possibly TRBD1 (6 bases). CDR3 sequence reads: CATSRDRGPGEKLFF. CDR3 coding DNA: TGTGCCACCAGCAGAGACCGGGGGCCAGGCGAAAAACTGTTTTTT. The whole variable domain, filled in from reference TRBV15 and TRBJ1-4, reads DAMVIQNPRYQVTQFGKPVTLSCSQTLNHNVMYWYQQKSSQAPKLLFHYYDKDFNNEADTPDNFQSRRPNTSFCFLDIRSPGLGDTAMYLCATSRDRGPGEKLFFGSGTQLSVL.